Sequencing of this T cell receptor beta chain was carried out in a study of cytomegalovirus exposure and HLA in healthy donors. Overall study: Approximately 170 million T cells yielded around 120 million unique TCR beta sequences in earlier analysis.

As regards this clone: Its antigen is currently unknown.

General study points: The authors enumerated around 150 TCR beta chains as linked to cytomegalovirus. An ancestry cluster, one associated with Asian ancestry, reportedly showed fewer N-insertions than the roughly 670-donor mean in a later analysis.

The PCR was carried out with 60 Vbeta primers and 13 Jbeta primers. As handled by the study authors: In a later analysis, approximately 80 million unique TCR beta chains included roughly 11 million shared by two or more donors. Profiled with immunoSEQ multiplex PCR; TCRdb holds only in-frame clones, not every one. V, J and clone size are those of that table, while D and trimming were read from the DNA. The clone table shows 35,000 to 50,000 clones, with the ten largest holding more than 3%. Trimming took off 5 bases at V and 10 bases at J, with 9 bases between the two ends. Per germline, CDR1 MDHEN and CDR2 SYDVKM. This CDR3 is 11 amino acids long.

The V and J genes are TRBV28 and TRBJ2-1, with D hard to call. The sample consisted of PBMCs. This clonotype originated in a woman aged 30 to 39 in good health and CMV-seropositive. CDR3 nucleotide sequence: TGTGCCAGCAGTCCCCGAACAGAGCAGTTCTTC. It codes for CASSPRTEQFF.